What follows describes a single T cell receptor beta chain. A junction boundary mismatches the germline segment, possibly from a read error. This entry comes from a study of tumor-infiltrating lymphocytes in oesophageal squamous cell carcinoma. The CDR3 length is 13 residues. CDR1 and CDR2 from the germline V gene are MNHNS and SASEGT. TCRdb re-derived calls from the PCR reads in MiXCR, one entry per CDR3 protein. Of about 23,000 distinct CDR3 sequences listed, 35% to 45% were seen once; the top ten hold around 23%. The sequenced sample consisted of esophageal tumor tissue. The genes are TRBV6-1 and TRBJ1-4, with D unclear. The source is a male donor with esophageal squamous cell carcinoma. The CDR3 nucleotides read TGTGCCAGCAGTGAAGTAACTAATCAAAAACTGTTTTTT. This codes for CASSEVTNQKLFF.